This T cell receptor (beta chain) was recorded in a study of regulatory T cells in long-lasting Graves disease. The time point here: newly diagnosed GD, antithyroid drugs for less than 3 months. From PBMCs, RNA was extracted and then used to make the TCR library. Arm-PCR of CDR3 regions with iRepertoire HTBI primers generated TCR beta libraries. TCRdb redid the calling of the multiplex PCR reads with MiXCR, one entry per CDR3 protein. The sample records roughly 510,000 distinct CDR3 sequences, 15% to 20% being singletons. In this sample, this clonotype turned up a few times. This CDR3 has 16 residues. Trimming took off 3 bases at V and 3 bases at J, with 17 bases between the two ends. Looked up from germline, CDR1 is LGHNT and CDR2 is FRNRAP. The same data also contributed to another study, on T cells in Graves' hyperthyroidism and ophthalmopathy.

The chain has TRBV12-5 and TRBJ1-1, with D maybe TRBD1 (6 bases). The clonotype originates from a man younger than 35 with Graves disease. Sequences were derived from peripheral blood mononuclear cells (PBMCs), sampled at new diagnosis, from a patient treated with antithyroid drugs. The CDR3 DNA is TGTGCTAGTGGTTTTCGGGGGGAGGAGGGGGACACTGAAGCTTTCTTT. Translated, it gives CASGFRGEEGDTEAFF. Variable domain in full (rest from reference TRBV12-5 and TRBJ1-1): DARVTQTPRHKVTEMGQEVTMRCQPILGHNTVFWYRQTMMQGLELLAYFRNRAPLDDSGMPKDRFSAEMPDATLATLKIQPSEPRDSAVYFCASGFRGEEGDTEAFFGQGTRLTVV.